This TCR beta chain comes out of a study of T cells in Graves' hyperthyroidism and ophthalmopathy (dated by TCRdb to between 2017 and 2020). Regarding the research as a whole: Peripheral blood was sampled at the time of initial diagnosis, prior to any treatment. To identify TCR V-J signatures that set the groups apart, the researchers used a discovery cohort of more than 95 patients, made up of under 50 with Graves' ophthalmopathy and 57 with stable Graves' hyperthyroidism. Whether ophthalmopathy could be predicted prospectively was tested in an independent validation cohort made up of 18 to 20 hyperthyroidism patients plus 17 patients who later progressed to ophthalmopathy. For training and testing, the roughly 97 patients in the discovery cohort were randomly divided in a 7:3 ratio. In six Graves' hyperthyroidism patients, the study also compared T-cell repertoires from thyroid tissue with T-cell repertoires from blood. After sampling, hyperthyroidism patients received methimazole starting at 30 mg daily, and ophthalmopathy patients received high-dose intravenous methylprednisolone. The paper describes TCR Vbeta CDR3 sequencing of about 140 peripheral blood samples, made up of some 40 ophthalmopathy patients, roughly 75 hyperthyroidism patients and 17 progressor patients. What the authors observed across the whole study: In validation, the model predicted progression to ophthalmopathy with approximately 71% sensitivity and 72% to 85% specificity, a median of about 6 months before onset. Most expanded thyroid clonotypes (frequency above 0.001) were also detected in blood, suggesting blood repertoires may reflect thyroid immune responses. Sample size was not statistically predetermined, and investigators were not blinded to group allocation. In cross-validation, a model built on a 13 V-J signature told ophthalmopathy apart from stable hyperthyroidism with approximately 90% sensitivity and approximately 81% specificity, and in testing the same model reached 80%/75%.

This clonotype was seen a handful of times. Its antigen remains undetermined. Base qualities are not recorded, but no much larger clone differs from it by a single base. The TCR beta CDR3 regions were amplified from RNA transcripts. The TCR CDR3 was subjected to a first round of RT-PCR using the HTBI primer set and the Qiagen OneStep RT-PCR kit. The libraries were constructed in a second round of multiplex PCR and then size-selected and purified. Libraries were sequenced paired-end with 100 bp reads on an Illumina HiSeq2000. Regarding the original processing steps: SOAPnuke was used to process the raw data, throwing out any read that contained adapters or uncalled bases, had a mean Phred below 15, or lacked an exact constant-primer or identifier match. COPE v1.2.5 was used to merge the high-quality paired reads, and each unique nucleotide sequence was defined as a clonotype. Clonotypes were aligned to IMGT TRBV, TRBD and TRBJ reference segments using MiTCR v1.1. The analysis included only V-J combinations with a frequency above 0.0001, which together covered more than 98% of the repertoires. A TCS score was defined as the ratio of F50 (clonal expansion) to E x V (chaos), with BLOSUM62-based TCRdist applied between CDR3 peptides within each V-J. Welch's t-statistics and random forest reduced fewer than 600 V-J features to roughly 13, which were used in a naive Bayes classifier (R e1071). TCRdb ran its own pipeline on the public reads, namely fastp trimming at Q25 and MiXCR clone calling, and kept in-frame beta chains. Here each entry gathers all rows of one CDR3 protein and keeps the most common genes and DNA. TCRdb's processing, not the authors', yielded these V and J calls. This sample has some 760,000 distinct CDR3 sequences in its table, and 14% of those were observed once. The biggest ten clones account for 10% of the sample.

Graves' hyperthyroidism was defined as stable when no progression to ophthalmopathy occurred over 18 months of follow-up. Hyperthyroidism patients were newly diagnosed, with disease duration under 2 months, and aged 18 to 65 years. Patients with uncontrolled infections, other autoimmune diseases, pregnancy or lactation were excluded. Diagnoses were established on the basis of clinical symptoms, serum thyroxine and TRAb, thyroid ultrasound, and orbital computed tomography. Ficoll-Paque density gradient centrifugation was used to isolate PBMCs from 9.5 to 10 ml of fresh peripheral blood. Trizol reagent was used to extract total RNA, and RNA quality was then checked on an Agilent 2100 Bioanalyzer. The CDR3 runs 16 amino acids, cysteine and phenylalanine included. The sequence is cut down to CDR3 DNA, 48 bases in frame from base 1. CDR1 is given as KGHSH and CDR2 as LQKENI, both from the germline V gene. V is reduced by 2 bases and J by 8 bases, leaving a spacing of 19 bases between them.

The chain is encoded by TRBV18 joined to TRBJ1-3; the D gene is possibly TRBD1, with 5 bases matching. The TCR originated in a woman between 18 and 30 years old with Graves' hyperthyroidism. The sample taken for sequencing was blood. The CDR3 corresponds to CASSPFRGRGIDTIYF. The DNA sequence is as follows: TGTGCCAGCTCACCATTTAGGGGACGGGGGATCGACACCATATATTTT.